The clone carrying this TCR beta chain was detected only a few times. Its cognate antigen is unknown. TCR alpha and TCR beta cDNA libraries carrying sample barcodes and UMIs came from 5'RACE with constant-segment primers. TCRdb re-called the 5' RACE reads through MiXCR, storing one row per CDR3 protein. The sample contains 110,000 or so distinct CDR3 sequences, 22% of which appear only once. This entry comes from a study of T-cell memory formation after mild COVID-19. Broader study findings: Some responding clones appeared in pre-infection memory, suggesting cross-reactive memory joined. Researchers could not confirm that second-wave clones peaking on day 37 targeted SARS-CoV-2.

The V gene lost 10 bases and the J gene lost 6 bases, with 12 bases spanning the gap. The CDR3 loop spans 12 amino acids. CDR1 and CDR2 (germline): LNHDA, SQIVND (reference sequence). The TCR sequence derives from a young man who had mild COVID-19 (a few samples of this study predate the infection). Cell type and time point are not known. Sequenced material: PBMCs or a T cell subset sorted from them (not recorded which). The V call is TRBV19, the J call TRBJ2-2; TRBD1 is a possible D gene (5 bases). This CDR3 reads CATQRGPGELFF. CDR3 DNA sequence: TGTGCCACTCAAAGGGGCCCCGGGGAGCTGTTTTTT.